Each of the 13 T cell receptor beta chains below was sequenced from the same sample in a study of long-term antiretroviral therapy in people with HIV. Assay version v3.0 of immunoSEQ was used, and it was run at survey level. The data were produced by immunoSEQ multiplex PCR, yet TCRdb's version contains in-frame clones alone and is incomplete. Among approximately 18,000 clones listed, roughly 91% were seen once. This material consisted of unsorted PBMCs, taken 3 years after starting antiretroviral therapy. The source of these receptors is a man aged 45-60 years with HIV.

V and J are TRBV5-6 and TRBJ2-7; no reliable D call. Germline V gene data show CDR1 as SGHDT and CDR2 as YYEEEE. V lost 2 bases and J 0 bases, leaving 12 bases between the germline ends. The CDR3 spans 15 residues. CDR3 residues: CASSFLGINSYEQYF. The CDR3 DNA reads as TGTGCCAGCAGCTTTCTAGGGATTAACTCCTACGAGCAGTACTTC.

This clone appeared a single time. The chain employs TRBV6-5 and TRBJ1-1; D is ambiguous. Germline loops: CDR1 MNHEY, CDR2 SVGAGI. The CDR3 contains 14 residues. Deletions cut 5 bases from V and 1 base from J, with 11 bases between. CDR3 DNA: TGTGCCAGCAGTCTCCGGGAGGGGAACACTGAAGCTTTCTTT. It translates to CASSLREGNTEAFF.

The J gene is TRBJ2-7, the V gene TRBV27; the D gene could be TRBD1 or TRBD2 (5 bases each). The germline V gene has CDR1 MNHEY and CDR2 SMNVEV (reference sequence). The CDR3 sequence is 16 residues long. V was shortened by 5 bases and J by 2 bases, with 19 bases between the two germline ends. This chain's CDR3 is CASSPTSRGPTYEQYF. The DNA of the CDR3 is TGTGCCAGCAGTCCCACCTCAAGGGGACCCACCTACGAGCAGTACTTC.

The J gene is TRBJ2-6, the V gene TRBV18, with 9 bases fitting TRBD1. This CDR3 region has 17 residues. Germline V gives CDR1 KGHSH, CDR2 LQKENI. The V and J ends lost 6 bases and 0 bases, in that order; junction bases with no gene match: 6. The CDR3 region is CASSPGTGFSGANVLTF. CDR3 in DNA: TGTGCCAGCTCCCCCGGGACAGGGTTCTCTGGGGCCAACGTCCTGACTTTC.

V and J are TRBV14 and TRBJ2-3; 9 bases align to TRBD2. This CDR3 has 15 amino acids. After removal of 8 bases from V and 2 bases from J, the junction contained 8 bases not matched to a gene. Germline CDR1 reads SGHDN; CDR2 reads FVKESK. The CDR3 loop reads CASWSGTSSTDTQYF. CDR3 nucleotide sequence: TGTGCCAGCTGGTCCGGGACTAGCTCCACAGATACGCAGTATTTT.

The chain links TRBV5-1 to TRBJ2-3; possible D gene TRBD2, 6 bases. The V gene lost 4 bases and the J gene lost 4 bases, with 10 bases spanning the gap. Germline V gene lookup returns CDR1 SGHRS and CDR2 YFSETQ. The CDR3 totals 13 residues. In DNA form, the CDR3 reads TGCGCCAGCAGCAAGGGAGGATCAGATACGCAGTATTTT. Protein product: CASSKGGSDTQYF.

This chain uses TRBV25-1 with TRBJ1-2; the match to TRBD1 covers 8 bases. CDR1 is MGHDK, CDR2 SYGVNS, per germline. Germline trimming cut 1 base from V and 8 bases from J; bases unmatched to any gene: 9. The CDR3 has 15 amino acids. The CDR3 is CASSESGTGWWGYTF. CDR3 nucleotides: TGTGCCAGCAGTGAATCAGGGACAGGTTGGTGGGGCTACACCTTC.

This rearrangement joins TRBV7-9 to TRBJ2-7; TRBD2 matches at 12 bases. This CDR3 is built from 17 residues. J lost 8 bases, V lost 3 bases, and 14 bases had no gene match. The germline V gene encodes CDR1 SEHNR and CDR2 FQNEAQ (reference sequence). CDR3 DNA sequence: TGTGCCAGCAGCTTTGACAGGAGCAGGACTAGCGGGGTGAAGCAGTACTTC. Its protein is CASSFDRSRTSGVKQYF.

The chain recombines TRBV7-6 with TRBJ2-7; D is unclear. Germline V CDR1 and CDR2: SGHVS, FNYEAQ. The CDR3 extends over 14 amino acids. Trimming stripped 5 bases from V and 0 bases from J, with 11 bases between. CDR3 sequence reads: CASSRRTNSYEQYF. In DNA, the CDR3 is TGTGCCAGCAGCCGAAGGACCAACTCCTACGAGCAGTACTTC.

The chain couples TRBV6-6 to TRBJ2-2; 12 bases are a match to TRBD1. Trimming removed 6 bases from V and 8 bases from J; junction bases left unmatched: 7. From germline, CDR1 is MNHNY and CDR2 SVGAGI (reference sequence). There are 15 residues in the CDR3. The CDR3 region is CASRAGTGGVGELFF. The CDR3 DNA follows: TGTGCCAGCAGAGCCGGGACAGGGGGCGTGGGGGAGCTGTTTTTT.

The V call is TRBV5-1, the J call TRBJ1-4, with D uncertain. V was shortened by 0 bases and J by 7 bases, with 13 bases between the two germline ends. The CDR3 extends over 15 amino acids. From germline, CDR1 is SGHRS and CDR2 YFSETQ. Written as DNA, the CDR3 is TGCGCCAGCAGCTTGGTAGCAGCCTCTAGTGAAAAACTGTTTTTT. Encoded protein: CASSLVAASSEKLFF.

The genes are TRBV6-1 and TRBJ1-6, with 7 bases lining up with TRBD1. Germline CDR1 reads MNHNS; CDR2 reads SASEGT. The V and J ends lost 1 base and 8 bases, in that order; junction bases with no gene match: 2. CDR3 length equals 14 residues. CDR3 coding DNA: TGTGCCAGCAGTGAAGGACAGGGTTATTCACCCCTCCACTTT. Its translation: CASSEGQGYSPLHF.

The chain has TRBV27 and TRBJ2-7; D possibly corresponds to TRBD2 (7 bases). Trimming removed 0 bases at V and 2 bases at J, with 17 bases between. Germline CDR1 reads MNHEY; CDR2 reads SMNVEV (reference sequence). This CDR3 spans 17 amino acids. The CDR3, as DNA: TGTGCCAGCAGTTTATCGCCTCCCGGGGGGCCCGCCTACGAGCAGTACTTC. Translation: CASSLSPPGGPAYEQYF.